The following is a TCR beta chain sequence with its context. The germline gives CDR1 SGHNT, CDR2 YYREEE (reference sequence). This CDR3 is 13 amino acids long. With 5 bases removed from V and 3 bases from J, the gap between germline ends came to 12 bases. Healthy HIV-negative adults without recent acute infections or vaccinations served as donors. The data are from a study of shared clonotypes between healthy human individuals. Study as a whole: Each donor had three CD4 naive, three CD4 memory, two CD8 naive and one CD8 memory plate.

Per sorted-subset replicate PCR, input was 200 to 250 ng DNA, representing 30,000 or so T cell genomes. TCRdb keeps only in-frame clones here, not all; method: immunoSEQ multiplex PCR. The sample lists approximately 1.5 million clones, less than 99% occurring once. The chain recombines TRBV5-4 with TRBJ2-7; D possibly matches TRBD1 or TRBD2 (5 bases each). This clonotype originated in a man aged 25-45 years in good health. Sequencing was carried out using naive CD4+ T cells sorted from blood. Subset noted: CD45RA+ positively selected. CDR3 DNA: TGTGCCAGCAGGGGAGTGGGGGACTACGAGCAGTACTTC. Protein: CASRGVGDYEQYF.